Below, 25 T cell receptor beta chains from the same sample are listed, as sequenced in a study of T cell repertoires in cytomegalovirus infection. No antigen has been assigned to these receptors. TCRdb used MiXCR to reprocess the reads, holding one entry per CDR3 protein. The table lists roughly 800,000 distinct CDR3 sequences, 25% to 30% of them singletons. Sequencing used cultured CD8+ T cells from PBMCs, obtained from culture after CMV antigen stimulation. Receptors originate from a human donor in good health (CMV status not recorded). Some clones in this sample may be carry-over from other donors' samples.

This chain joins TRBV3-1 and TRBJ1-2; D remains ambiguous. Germline loops: CDR1 LGHDT, CDR2 YNNKEL (reference sequence). Trimming took off 4 bases at V and 8 bases at J, with 14 bases between the two ends. The CDR3 loop spans 13 amino acids. The CDR3 protein is CASSLREEEGYTF. In nucleotides, the CDR3 is TGTGCCAGCAGCCTTCGGGAAGAAGAAGGCTACACCTTC.

J is TRBJ1-2 and V is TRBV6-5; a possible D gene is TRBD1 (5 bases). Germline V gives CDR1 MNHEY, CDR2 SVGAGI. This CDR3 spans 10 amino acids. V was clipped by 8 bases and J by 8 bases, with 9 bases between them. CDR3 nucleotides: TGTGCCAGCTGGGGCGGCGGCTACACCTTC. It yields the protein CASWGGGYTF.

This clonotype was seen repeatedly, ten times or more. The chain has TRBV7-6 and TRBJ2-2, with TRBD1 matching 10 bases. The CDR3 runs to 18 residues. V was pared by 0 bases and J by 6 bases, with 10 bases of the junction left unmatched. In germline, CDR1 is SGHVS, CDR2 FNYEAQ. The DNA for the CDR3 is TGTGCCAGCAGCTTAGCGCGGATTCCGGGACAGGGGTCCGGGGAGCTGTTTTTT. The encoded protein is CASSLARIPGQGSGELFF.

The V gene is TRBV6-5, the J gene TRBJ2-3; D call uncertain. This CDR3 is built from 14 residues. Germline V lookup: CDR1 MNHEY, CDR2 SVGAGI. Trimming cost V 6 bases and J 1 base, with 11 bases left between them. DNA for the CDR3: TGTGCCAGCAGCCCACTCGTCGGCACAGATACGCAGTATTTT. Encoded protein: CASSPLVGTDTQYF.

A word on this clonotype: It may be a read error: a sequence one base away is much more abundant. This rearrangement joins TRBV12-3 or TRBV12-4 to TRBJ2-3; D not resolved. The CDR3 runs to 14 residues. Trimming removed 2 bases at V and 6 bases at J, with 12 bases between. The CDR3 spells CASSLTWPLDTQYF. CDR3 in DNA: TGTGCCAGCAGTTTAACATGGCCCCTGGATACGCAGTATTTT.

In its sample, this clonotype was seen a few times. This chain joins TRBV6-2 or TRBV6-3 and TRBJ1-5; no clear D. Trimming took off 5 bases at V and 5 bases at J, with 10 bases between the two ends. The CDR3 runs 13 residues. CDR1 and CDR2 (germline): MNHEY, SVGEGT. The CDR3 sequence is CASSKGLHQPQHF. In DNA form, the CDR3 reads TGTGCCAGCAGTAAGGGCCTACATCAGCCCCAGCATTTT.

Turning to this clonotype: A much larger clone lies a single base off, so this may be a read error. The chain has TRBV6-1 and TRBJ2-2, with D unclear. V was shortened by 6 bases and J by 3 bases, with 2 bases between the two germline ends. Germline V gene data show CDR1 as MNHNS and CDR2 as SASEGT. The CDR3 length is 11 residues. CDR3 sequence (DNA): TGTGCCAGCAGGCACACCGGGGAGCTGTTTTTT. Translating gives CASRHTGELFF.

The rearrangement uses TRBV7-2 and TRBJ2-5, with D perhaps TRBD1 or TRBD2 (7 bases each). Deletions cut 5 bases from V and 4 bases from J, with 23 bases between. CDR3 length: 17 residues. The germline CDR1 and CDR2 sequences are SGHTA and FQGNSA. CDR3 protein: CASSTRRDRLALETQYF. CDR3 DNA: TGTGCCAGCAGCACCCGCCGGGACAGACTAGCTTTAGAGACCCAGTACTTC.

This chain links TRBV6-2 or TRBV6-3 with TRBJ2-2, with 8 bases matching TRBD1. This CDR3 region has 16 residues. Germline V lookup: CDR1 MNHEY, CDR2 SVGEGT. The V gene end was trimmed by 2 bases and the J gene end by 6 bases; junction bases not matched to a gene: 8. CDR3 sequence (DNA): TGTGCCAGCAGTTACACACAGGGGGGTCCAGCCGGGGAGCTGTTTTTT. Its protein is CASSYTQGGPAGELFF.

The rearrangement joins TRBV5-1 to TRBJ2-4; D unresolved. Trimming removed 4 bases at V and 0 bases at J, with 20 bases between. Looked up from germline, CDR1 is SGHRS and CDR2 is YFSETQ. The CDR3 has 18 amino acids. The CDR3 spells CASSPRGSLYEAKNIQYF. In DNA form, the CDR3 reads TGCGCCAGCAGCCCCCGTGGGTCGCTCTACGAAGCCAAAAACATTCAGTACTTC.

This clonotype appeared a few times. The V call is TRBV27, the J call TRBJ2-3; D unresolved. This CDR3 comprises 15 residues. With 9 bases removed from V and 2 bases from J, the gap between germline ends came to 18 bases. Per germline, CDR1 MNHEY and CDR2 SMNVEV (reference sequence). The CDR3 here is CASGPSTSDTDTQYF. The DNA for the CDR3 is TGTGCCAGTGGCCCCTCCACTTCCGACACAGATACGCAGTATTTT.

This rearrangement joins TRBV25-1 to TRBJ2-5, with D uncertain. Germline-derived CDR1 and CDR2 are MGHDK and SYGVNS. V was cut by 1 base and J by 5 bases, with 11 bases left in between. The CDR3 length is 14 residues. CDR3 loop: CASSELRTLETQYF. CDR3 bases: TGTGCCAGCAGTGAATTGAGGACCCTGGAGACCCAGTACTTC.

This clonotype has only a few counts. The chain has TRBV2 and TRBJ1-2, with unresolved D. Trimming stripped 5 bases from V and 2 bases from J, with 12 bases between. The CDR3 loop spans 14 amino acids. Germline CDR1 and CDR2: SNHLY and FYNNEI. CDR3 nucleotide sequence: TGTGCCAGCAGTAAATACGACAACAACTATGGCTACACCTTC. Translated: CASSKYDNNYGYTF.

This clonotype was observed at least ten times. The chain is built from TRBV7-6 and TRBJ2-5; weak D call: TRBD2 (6 bases). V lost 5 bases and J 2 bases, leaving 12 bases between the germline ends. CDR3 length equals 14 residues. CDR1 is SGHVS, CDR2 FNYEAQ, per germline. In nucleotides, the CDR3 is TGTGCCAGCAGCCAACTAGCACAGCAAGAGACCCAGTACTTC. It specifies CASSQLAQQETQYF. Combining the CDR3 with reference TRBV7-6 and TRBJ2-5 gives the whole variable domain GAGVSQSPRYKVTKRGQDVALRCDPISGHVSLYWYRQALGQGPEFLTYFNYEAQQDKSGLPNDRFSAERPEGSISTLTIQRTEQRDSAMYRCASSQLAQQETQYFGPGTRLLVL.

This clonotype appeared many times. This chain joins TRBV6-1 and TRBJ1-1, with D possibly TRBD1 on 5 matching bases. The CDR3 runs to 13 residues. Trimming took off 8 bases at V and 1 base at J, with 11 bases between the two ends. Germline CDR1 MNHNS, CDR2 SASEGT. CDR3 sequence reads: CASGRTGNTEAFF. CDR3 DNA sequence: TGTGCCAGCGGGAGAACAGGGAACACTGAAGCTTTCTTT.

The chain recombines TRBV9 with TRBJ2-1; a weak D match, TRBD2 (7 bases). With 1 base removed from V and 6 bases from J, the gap between germline ends came to 14 bases. The CDR3 is 15 amino acids. Germline CDR1 reads SGDLS; CDR2 reads YYNGEE. The CDR3 coding sequence is TGTGCCAGCAGCGTATGGGGGGGGGCCGGCAATGAGCAGTTCTTC. Amino acids: CASSVWGGAGNEQFF. Combining the CDR3 with reference TRBV9 and TRBJ2-1 gives the whole variable domain DSGVTQTPKHLITATGQRVTLRCSPRSGDLSVYWYQQSLDQGLQFLIQYYNGEERAKGNILERFSAQQFPDLHSELNLSSLELGDSALYFCASSVWGGAGNEQFFGPGTRLTVL.

This chain links TRBV7-2 with TRBJ2-3; 8 bases align to TRBD2. J lost 6 bases, V lost 1 base, and 9 bases had no gene match. The CDR3 extends over 16 amino acids. Germline V gives CDR1 SGHTA, CDR2 FQGNSA. Here the CDR3 reads CASSLGAGGADDTQYF. DNA of the CDR3: TGTGCCAGCAGCTTAGGGGCCGGGGGGGCGGATGATACGCAGTATTTT.

The sample holds a few counts of this clonotype. The CDR3 DNA sequence: TGTGCCAGTAGTCCACGGAGAGACAGGAACTATGGCTACACCTTC. This encodes CASSPRRDRNYGYTF. The chain combines TRBV19 with TRBJ1-2, with D possibly matching TRBD1 (6 bases). From germline, CDR1 is LNHDA and CDR2 SQIVND (reference sequence). V gave up 5 bases and J gave up 2 bases, with 15 bases separating them. The length of the CDR3 is 15 residues.

This clonotype was seen only a few times. The chain couples TRBV27 to TRBJ2-5; D remains unclear. The V gene lost 3 bases and the J gene lost 0 bases, with 17 bases spanning the gap. The CDR3 is 17 residues long. Germline V gene data show CDR1 as MNHEY and CDR2 as SMNVEV (reference sequence). CDR3 in DNA: TGTGCCAGCAGTTTCCTGGACCAACTACGAAACCAAGAGACCCAGTACTTC. This encodes CASSFLDQLRNQETQYF.

The rearrangement joins TRBV25-1 to TRBJ2-1, with D possibly being TRBD2 (6 bases). This CDR3 comprises 18 residues. Trimming removed 3 bases at V and 2 bases at J, with 20 bases between. Germline V lookup: CDR1 MGHDK, CDR2 SYGVNS. Here the CDR3 reads CASSDLTLGAGPYNEQFF. As DNA, the CDR3 is TGTGCCAGCAGTGACCTAACATTAGGGGCGGGGCCCTACAATGAGCAGTTCTTC. The entire variable domain, with the rest obtained from reference TRBV25-1 and TRBJ2-1, is as follows: EADIYQTPRYLVIGTGKKITLECSQTMGHDKMYWYQQDPGMELHLIHYSYGVNSTEKGDLSSESTVSRIRTEHFPLTLESARPSHTSQYLCASSDLTLGAGPYNEQFFGPGTRLTVL.

The chain joins TRBV28 to TRBJ2-2, with TRBD1 matching 10 bases. Germline V gene data show CDR1 as MDHEN and CDR2 as SYDVKM. J was trimmed by 0 bases and V by 7 bases; bases with no gene match: 17. The CDR3 extends over 20 amino acids. The CDR3, as DNA: TGTGCCAGCAATGATTGGGGGGACAGGGGAGAATCCGCGAACACCGGGGAGCTGTTTTTT. Translating it yields CASNDWGDRGESANTGELFF.

V gene TRBV15 combines with J gene TRBJ2-7; TRBD2 is a possible D gene (6 bases). V shed 0 bases and J shed 7 bases, with 10 bases lying between them. CDR1 and CDR2 from the germline V gene are LNHNV and YYDKDF (reference sequence). The CDR3 contains 13 residues. CDR3 amino acids: CATSRELAGEQYF. CDR3 DNA sequence: TGTGCCACCAGCAGAGAACTAGCTGGTGAGCAGTACTTC.

This clonotype showed up just a few times. The chain carries TRBV6-6 and TRBJ2-3; 12 bases line up with TRBD1. V gave up 5 bases and J gave up 3 bases; unmatched junction bases: 6. Germline CDR1 reads MNHNY; CDR2 reads SVGAGI (reference sequence). The CDR3 totals 16 residues. CDR3 loop: CASSDLGQGATDTQYF. The CDR3 DNA follows: TGTGCCAGCAGTGACCTGGGACAGGGGGCAACAGATACGCAGTATTTT.

This clonotype was detected once. J is TRBJ2-7 and V is TRBV6-5; 7 nucleotides align to TRBD2. Losses at the gene ends were 6 bases for V and 7 bases for J; bases not matched to a gene: 12. Germline lookup yields CDR1 MNHEY and CDR2 SVGAGI. The CDR3 sequence is 14 residues long. CDR3 sequence: CASSPGTTLLEQYF. CDR3 coding DNA: TGTGCCAGCAGCCCCGGGACTACCCTCTTGGAGCAGTACTTC.

The chain is built from TRBV5-1 and TRBJ2-1; 8 nucleotides line up with TRBD1. J was trimmed by 2 bases and V by 7 bases; bases with no gene match: 5. The CDR3 length is 14 residues. Germline V CDR1 and CDR2: SGHRS, YFSETQ. The CDR3 bases are TGCGCCAGCCATGGACAGGGAGCCTACAATGAGCAGTTCTTC. Protein sequence: CASHGQGAYNEQFF.